This paragraph reports one T cell receptor beta chain. Its antigen remains unknown. Separation from the 666-subject first cohort characterized the roughly 130-subject validation cohort, to which the donors belonged. This specimen comes from a study of cytomegalovirus exposure and HLA in healthy donors. Study-wide findings and caveats: Specific recognition of CMV antigens was confirmed in vitro for a few chains (all CMV-associated). Within the approximately 130 validation repertoires, first-cohort TCR clusters tended to co-occur, according to a later analysis.

Using immunoSEQ multiplex PCR, the repertoire was profiled, and TCRdb retains in-frame clones only, with some absent. Of 200,000 to 250,000 clones listed, 83% were seen once; the top ten hold roughly 5.4%. The CDR3 runs to 12 residues. Per germline, CDR1 GTSNPN and CDR2 SVGIG (reference sequence). Trimming removed 3 bases at V and 1 base at J, with 4 bases between. The rearrangement joins TRBV30 to TRBJ1-3, with unresolved D. Sequencing was performed on PBMCs. The TCR originated in a woman between 18 and 29 years old in good health and CMV-seronegative. In DNA, the CDR3 is TGTGCCTGGAGGACTTCTGGAAACACCATATATTTT. Amino acid sequence: CAWRTSGNTIYF.